The sequence of this T cell receptor beta chain was determined in a study of blood T cell repertoires in COVID-19. Study information: PBMCs, B-cell-depleted T cells, or T cells provided the cDNA or gDNA that made up the material.

Those enrolled, adults aged roughly 18 to 90 years, came from about 24 US areas. Two consecutive negative NP/OP PCR tests, clearance, or resolved symptoms defined Cohort 3 recovery. Per the original methods: Nucleated cell counts were estimated from reference gene primer amplification. Clones were read by immunoSEQ multiplex PCR, and TCRdb kept only the in-frame ones, dropping some. Clonal size and the V and J genes are those of that table, whereas D and trimming came from the DNA. The sample has 300,000 to 350,000 clones, roughly 91% seen once. The receptor was isolated from a woman in her 30s who had recovered from COVID-19. The sample comprised PBMCs or T cells enriched from blood (not recorded which).

CDR3 nucleotides: TGCGCCAGCAGTGAAGGAAGGGGACAGGGAGAATATTTT. Amino acid sequence: CASSEGRGQGEYF. This chain links TRBV10-1 with TRBJ2-3, with 9 nucleotides matching TRBD1. The CDR3 consists of 13 residues. The germline V gene encodes CDR1 WNHNN and CDR2 SYGVQD (reference sequence). V gave up 3 bases and J gave up 15 bases; unmatched junction bases: 10.